These 29 T cell receptor beta chains originate from one sample sequenced in a study of technical replicates of blood from several donors. The table came from immunoSEQ multiplex PCR; TCRdb's copy has only in-frame clones and leaves some out. The sample lists about 14,000 clones, less than 90% occurring once. Sequenced input: PBMCs. The receptors here all came from a human donor in good health.

This rearrangement joins TRBV30 to TRBJ2-1; 11 nucleotides line up with TRBD2. CDR1 GTSNPN and CDR2 SVGIG come from the germline V gene (reference sequence). V trimming: 4 bases; J trimming: 3 bases; junction bases outside the gene matches: 11. The CDR3 consists of 17 residues. The CDR3 sequence is CAWNRRAGTSGYNEQFF. CDR3 in DNA: TGTGCCTGGAATAGAAGGGCCGGGACTAGCGGCTACAATGAGCAGTTCTTC. Using reference TRBV30 and TRBJ2-1 for the parts outside the CDR3, the full variable domain is SQTIHQWPATLVQPVGSPLSLECTVEGTSNPNLYWYRQAAGRGLQLLFYSVGIGQISSEVPQNLSASRPQDRQFILSSKKLLLSDSGFYLCAWNRRAGTSGYNEQFFGPGTRLTVL.

The J gene is TRBJ2-5, the V gene TRBV4-2; TRBD1 aligns across 12 bases. The J call is doubtful: the DNA matches TRBJ2-7 better. The germline CDR1 and CDR2 sequences are LGHNA and YNFKEQ. There are 16 residues in the CDR3. CDR3 residues: CASSHSPGQGADEQYF. The CDR3 DNA is TGTGCCAGCAGCCACTCACCGGGACAGGGGGCCGACGAGCAGTACTTC.

V usage is TRBV7-6 and J usage is TRBJ2-5; the match to TRBD1 covers 8 bases. V dropped 4 bases and J dropped 3; count of bases not matched to a gene: 7. CDR3 size: 15 residues. Germline CDR1 reads SGHVS; CDR2 reads FNYEAQ. DNA for the CDR3: TGTGCCAGCAGCTCCCAGGGGGCTACCAAAGAGACCCAGTACTTC. It specifies CASSSQGATKETQYF.

The chain carries TRBV7-9 and TRBJ1-1; D ambiguous. The germline V gene encodes CDR1 SEHNR and CDR2 FQNEAQ (reference sequence). The CDR3 has 13 residues. V was cut by 5 bases and J by 4 bases, with 11 bases left in between. CDR3 nucleotide sequence: TGTGCCAGCAGCCCGATAGGGAGCACTGAAGCTTTCTTT. Encoded protein: CASSPIGSTEAFF.

This clone has just one count. The rearrangement joins TRBV6-5 to TRBJ1-4; 7 bases line up with TRBD1. Per germline, CDR1 MNHEY and CDR2 SVGAGI. With 5 bases clipped from V and 8 bases from J, the junction kept 8 bases outside the gene matches. The CDR3 is 14 amino acids. The CDR3 sequence is CASSPTGIGEKLFF. In DNA, the CDR3 is TGTGCCAGCAGTCCGACAGGGATTGGAGAAAAACTGTTTTTT.

The rearrangement joins TRBV29-1 to TRBJ2-3; the match to TRBD2 covers 9 bases. Germline V CDR1 and CDR2: SQVTM, ANQGSEA. The CDR3 consists of 13 residues. The junction had 4 bases not matched to a gene; V was cut back by 8 bases and J by 1 base. The CDR3 region is CSQLAGGTDTQYF. The CDR3 DNA reads TGCAGCCAACTAGCGGGTGGCACAGATACGCAGTATTTT.

DNA of the CDR3: TGTGCCAGCGTCTCCGCTGGCCGGGAGCTGTTTTTT. Translating it yields CASVSAGRELFF. The chain combines TRBV19 with TRBJ2-2; D is unclear. The V end was cut by 9 bases, the J end by 9 bases, with 14 bases between. CDR1 and CDR2 (germline): LNHDA, SQIVND (reference sequence). This CDR3 has 12 residues.

The J gene is TRBJ2-5, the V gene TRBV7-9, with a weak D call TRBD2 (6 bases). The V and J ends lost 2 bases and 0 bases respectively, with 10 bases between them. CDR1 and CDR2 (germline): SEHNR, FQNEAQ (reference sequence). This CDR3 is 15 amino acids long. CDR3 sequence reads: CASSLPLANQETQYF. The DNA for the CDR3 is TGTGCCAGCAGCTTACCCCTAGCGAACCAAGAGACCCAGTACTTC.

The gene calls are TRBV10-3 and TRBJ2-1; the match to TRBD1 covers 10 bases. Germline V gene data show CDR1 as ENHRY and CDR2 as SYGVKD. V trimming: 0 bases; J trimming: 7 bases; junction bases outside the gene matches: 9. The CDR3 is 17 amino acids. CDR3 amino acids: CAISESIGTGVVNEQFF. The CDR3 coding sequence is TGTGCCATCAGTGAGTCGATCGGGACAGGGGTTGTGAATGAGCAGTTCTTC.

V is TRBV18 and J is TRBJ2-2, with TRBD1 matching over 9 bases. The trim removed 3 bases at V and 3 bases at J, leaving 8 bases unmatched. CDR3 length equals 17 residues. CDR1 is KGHSH, CDR2 LQKENI, per germline. The CDR3 sequence is CASSPRTGDFDTGELFF. CDR3 DNA: TGTGCCAGCTCACCCAGGACAGGGGATTTTGACACCGGGGAGCTGTTTTTT. Variable domain in full (rest from reference TRBV18 and TRBJ2-2): NAGVMQNPRHLVRRRGQEARLRCSPMKGHSHVYWYRQLPEEGLKFMVYLQKENIIDESGMPKERFSAEFPKEGPSILRIQQVVRGDSAAYFCASSPRTGDFDTGELFFGEGSRLTVL.

This chain joins TRBV28 and TRBJ2-1; D unclear. Deletions cut 5 bases from V and 4 bases from J, with 12 bases between. CDR3 length: 14 amino acids. Germline V lookup: CDR1 MDHEN, CDR2 SYDVKM. CDR3 bases: TGTGCCAGCAGTCCTTTATCCGGGTACAATGAGCAGTTCTTC. It encodes CASSPLSGYNEQFF. Full variable domain (remainder filled in from reference TRBV28 and TRBJ2-1): DVKVTQSSRYLVKRTGEKVFLECVQDMDHENMFWYRQDPGLGLRLIYFSYDVKMKEKGDIPEGYSVSREKKERFSLILESASTNQTSMYLCASSPLSGYNEQFFGPGTRLTVL.

The rearrangement links TRBV6-5 to TRBJ1-3, with D unclear. This CDR3 contains 14 residues. Trimming stripped 0 bases from V and 5 bases from J, with 8 bases between. Germline V gene data show CDR1 as MNHEY and CDR2 as SVGAGI. DNA of the CDR3: TGTGCCAGCAGTTACTCTTGGGAGAGAAACACCATATATTTT. Amino acids: CASSYSWERNTIYF.

The rearrangement links TRBV11-2 to TRBJ2-7, with TRBD2 identical over 8 bases. Trimming took 5 bases from V and 0 from J; bases not matched to a gene: 9. The CDR3 consists of 16 residues. The germline V gene encodes CDR1 SGHAT and CDR2 FQNNGV. CDR3 sequence reads: CASSPGRGGSSYEQYF. The CDR3 DNA is TGTGCCAGCAGCCCCGGGAGGGGCGGAAGCTCCTACGAGCAGTACTTC.

V is TRBV11-3 and J is TRBJ2-5; a weak D match, TRBD1 (8 bases). Deletions cut 0 bases from V and 1 base from J, with 12 bases between. The CDR3 sequence is 16 residues long. Germline CDR1 reads SGHNT; CDR2 reads YENEEA. CDR3 DNA: TGTGCCAGCAGCTTAGAATACAGGGGGGGCCAAGAGACCCAGTACTTC. Encoded protein: CASSLEYRGGQETQYF.

The chain couples TRBV29-1 to TRBJ2-2, with unresolved D. The V end lost 2 bases, the J end lost 4 bases, and 5 bases lay between the germline ends. In germline, CDR1 is SQVTM, CDR2 ANQGSEA. This CDR3 contains 12 residues. The CDR3 reads CSVETVTGELFF. In DNA, the CDR3 is TGCAGCGTTGAAACAGTCACCGGGGAGCTGTTTTTT.

The chain couples TRBV27 to TRBJ1-1, with 8 bases matching TRBD1. CDR3 length equals 15 residues. The J segment lost 10 bases and the V segment lost 2 bases, leaving 12 bases of the junction unmatched. The germline CDR1 and CDR2 sequences are MNHEY and SMNVEV (reference sequence). This chain's CDR3 is CASSLSQGAPRVAFF. DNA of the CDR3: TGTGCCAGCAGTTTAAGTCAGGGGGCGCCCCGGGTAGCTTTCTTT.

This chain links TRBV10-2 with TRBJ1-4; 7 nucleotides align to TRBD1. CDR1 WSHSY and CDR2 SAAADI come from the germline V gene. V lost 5 bases, J lost 7 bases, and 7 bases stayed unmatched. The CDR3 has 14 amino acids. Written as DNA, the CDR3 is TGCGCCAGCAGTCGGGACAGCCGGGGTGAAAAACTGTTTTTT. It translates to CASSRDSRGEKLFF.

The rearrangement links TRBV10-3 to TRBJ2-1; tentative D call: TRBD2 (6 bases). Trimming shortened V by 5 bases and J by 5 bases, and 16 bases separated the two germline ends. This CDR3 has 15 residues. Germline V CDR1 and CDR2: ENHRY, SYGVKD. The CDR3 spells CAISFQPGLNNEQFF. DNA of the CDR3: TGTGCCATCAGTTTCCAACCGGGACTCAACAATGAGCAGTTCTTC.

V gene TRBV7-9 combines with J gene TRBJ2-7, with a tentative D call TRBD1 (5 bases). Trimming took off 5 bases at V and 5 bases at J, with 22 bases between the two ends. The length of the CDR3 is 16 residues. Germline CDR1 SEHNR, CDR2 FQNEAQ (reference sequence). The DNA for the CDR3 is TGTGCCAGCAGCGCTGGCGGCGCAGGGTCATTCGACGAGCAGTACTTC. This encodes CASSAGGAGSFDEQYF.

The rearrangement uses TRBV27 and TRBJ1-1; TRBD1 is a possible D gene (6 bases). From germline, CDR1 is MNHEY and CDR2 SMNVEV (reference sequence). The CDR3 extends over 13 amino acids. V was cut by 5 bases and J by 4 bases, with 11 bases left in between. CDR3 DNA sequence: TGTGCCAGCAGTAATTCAGGGGTCACTGAAGCTTTCTTT. Its protein product is CASSNSGVTEAFF.

The rearrangement uses TRBV7-2 and TRBJ2-2, with a possible D match to TRBD2 (6 bases). CDR3 size: 15 residues. Trimming removed 5 bases from V and 4 bases from J, with 14 bases in between. From germline, CDR1 is SGHTA and CDR2 FQGNSA. CDR3 nucleotides: TGTGCCAGCAGCCCCGATAGCGGATTCACCGGGGAGCTGTTTTTT. Its translation is CASSPDSGFTGELFF.

The rearrangement joins TRBV10-1 to TRBJ2-2, with 10 bases aligning to TRBD1. CDR3 size: 13 residues. Per the germline V gene, CDR1 is WNHNN and CDR2 is SYGVQD (reference sequence). Trimming at V came to 10 bases and at J to 4 bases, leaving 3 bases not matched to a gene. The CDR3 nucleotides read TGCGCCACGCGACAGGGGGCCACCGGGGAGCTGTTTTTT. It codes for CATRQGATGELFF.

V gene TRBV28 combines with J gene TRBJ2-1; D is unresolved. Trimming shortened V by 3 bases and J by 3 bases, and 9 bases separated the two germline ends. Germline CDR1 and CDR2: MDHEN and SYDVKM. The CDR3 has 14 residues. The CDR3 nucleotides are TGTGCCAGCAGTTTTGAGGAATACTACAATGAGCAGTTCTTC. As protein: CASSFEEYYNEQFF.

CDR3 bases: TGTGCCAGCAGTGATCGTCCTAGCGGTACTGCGAACACCGGGGAGCTGTTTTTT. Translating it yields CASSDRPSGTANTGELFF. The chain links TRBV2 to TRBJ2-2, with 7 nucleotides matching TRBD2. V lost 3 bases and J lost 0; bases outside the gene matches: 10. CDR1 and CDR2 from the germline V gene are SNHLY and FYNNEI. The CDR3 is made up of 18 amino acids.

This clone was counted a single time. V and J are TRBV11-2 and TRBJ2-7, with TRBD1 matching over 11 bases. The V segment lost 3 bases and the J segment 0 bases; nucleotides outside the gene matches: 4. CDR3 size: 16 residues. Germline V gene lookup returns CDR1 SGHAT and CDR2 FQNNGV. CDR3: CASSFGTGGVSYEQYF. CDR3 DNA sequence: TGTGCCAGCAGCTTCGGGACAGGGGGAGTCTCCTACGAGCAGTACTTC.

This chain joins TRBV7-9 and TRBJ1-5; unclear D gene. The germline V and J ends were trimmed by 2 bases and 4 bases, with 12 bases remaining between them. The V gene's germline CDR1 is SEHNR and CDR2 FQNEAQ (reference sequence). CDR3 length: 15 residues. CDR3 DNA sequence: TGTGCCAGCAGCTTACTCGGTGGTCTGAATCAGCCCCAGCATTTT. This encodes CASSLLGGLNQPQHF.

The chain combines TRBV13 with TRBJ2-4; TRBD2 matches 7 bases. Germline values: CDR1 PRHDT, CDR2 FYEKMQ (reference sequence). The CDR3 sequence is 17 residues long. V gave up 8 bases and J gave up 3 bases; unmatched junction bases: 16. The CDR3 DNA reads as TGTGCCAGCCGAAGAGAGAGGGGCGGGAGAGGCAAAAACATTCAGTACTTC. It encodes CASRRERGGRGKNIQYF.

This sequence joins TRBV7-8 and TRBJ1-3; D gene unclear. Germline CDR1 and CDR2: SGHVS and FQNEAQ. V was trimmed by 4 bases and J by 0 bases, leaving 19 bases between them. The length of the CDR3 is 18 residues. CDR3 coding DNA: TGTGCCAGCAGCTCAGCCCAGCGTATCACCTCCTCTGGAAACACCATATATTTT. Its protein product is CASSSAQRITSSGNTIYF.

This chain links TRBV14 with TRBJ1-4, with D possibly matching TRBD1 (5 bases). The V gene lost 4 bases and the J gene lost 5 bases, with 11 bases spanning the gap. Germline assignment: CDR1 SGHDN and CDR2 FVKESK. The CDR3 totals 14 residues. CDR3 sequence reads: CASSRGTDNEKLFF. The CDR3, as DNA: TGTGCCAGCAGCCGCGGGACGGACAATGAAAAACTGTTTTTT. Full variable domain (remainder filled in from reference TRBV14 and TRBJ1-4): EAGVTQFPSHSVIEKGQTVTLRCDPISGHDNLYWYRRVMGKEIKFLLHFVKESKQDESGMPNNRFLAERTGGTYSTLKVQPAELEDSGVYFCASSRGTDNEKLFFGSGTQLSVL.